The present T cell receptor beta chain was sequenced within a study of T-cell reconstitution after alpha-beta-depleted transplantation in children. The study's findings and limits: T-cell counts and diversity at one year post-transplant came mainly from newly produced T cells. It was surviving recipient T cells and thymic progenitors that gave some patients high TCRbeta diversity at day 60. Alpha-beta T cells about two months after transplant reportedly derived from several hundred expanded graft clones.

This clonotype was seen ten or more times. Antigen unknown. Germline values: CDR1 LGHNA, CDR2 YSLEER. Unmatched junction bases numbered 8, after V lost 0 bases and J lost 8 bases. This CDR3 is built from 16 residues. Unique molecular identifiers tagged the TCRbeta library. MiXCR was run by TCRdb on the PCR reads, yielding one entry per CDR3 protein. Among 500,000 to 650,000 distinct CDR3 sequences listed, 13% were seen once. The sequencing used PBMCs, mostly from graft donor cells, collected 360 days after TCRalphabeta/CD19-depleted stem cell transplant. This sequence was found in a male patient between 10 and 17 years old who had a stem cell transplant for acute myeloid leukemia, so the T cells may come from the graft donor. V is TRBV4-3 and J is TRBJ2-2; 8 nucleotides line up with TRBD2. CDR3 protein: CASSQDLSGGLGELFF. In DNA form, the CDR3 reads TGCGCCAGCAGCCAAGATCTCAGCGGGGGATTAGGGGAGCTGTTTTTT.